The source of this T cell receptor beta chain is a study of cytomegalovirus exposure and HLA in healthy donors. PCR employed 60 Vbeta and 13 Jbeta primers. Assay used: immunoSEQ multiplex PCR; TCRdb lists only in-frame clones, some missing. The table has more than 90,000 clones, 81% seen once. There were likely unrecorded immune exposures, though donors were nominally healthy when sampled. Germline V gene sequence: CDR1 SGHNT, CDR2 YYREEE (reference sequence). The CDR3 is made up of 15 amino acids. V trimming: 4 bases; J trimming: 6 bases; junction bases outside the gene matches: 7. The chain couples TRBV5-4 to TRBJ2-1, with 10 bases that match TRBD2. The sequenced sample consisted of PBMCs. The receptor's source is a woman between 65 and 79 years old in good health and CMV-seropositive. For the CDR3, the DNA is TGTGCCAGCAGCCCTCCTAGCGGGAGCCCCAATGAGCAGTTCTTC. It is translated as CASSPPSGSPNEQFF.